This TCR beta chain was found in a study of blood T cell repertoires in COVID-19. A word on this clone: Other nucleotide sequences in the sample specify the same CDR3.

Here immunoSEQ multiplex PCR was the method, and the copy in TCRdb shows in-frame clones only, minus some. The sample has over 200,000 clones; roughly 80% are singletons. Germline loops: CDR1 LNHDA, CDR2 SQIVND (reference sequence). The germline V and J ends were trimmed by 5 bases and 0 bases, with 7 bases remaining between them. The CDR3 is 13 amino acids. Sequences were obtained from peripheral blood. This chain uses TRBV19 with TRBJ1-1; D gene unclear. The clonotype comes from a man aged 50 or older with active or convalescent COVID-19. CDR3 protein: CASSLQMNTEAFF. The CDR3 region has the DNA TGTGCCAGTAGTTTACAGATGAACACTGAAGCTTTCTTT.